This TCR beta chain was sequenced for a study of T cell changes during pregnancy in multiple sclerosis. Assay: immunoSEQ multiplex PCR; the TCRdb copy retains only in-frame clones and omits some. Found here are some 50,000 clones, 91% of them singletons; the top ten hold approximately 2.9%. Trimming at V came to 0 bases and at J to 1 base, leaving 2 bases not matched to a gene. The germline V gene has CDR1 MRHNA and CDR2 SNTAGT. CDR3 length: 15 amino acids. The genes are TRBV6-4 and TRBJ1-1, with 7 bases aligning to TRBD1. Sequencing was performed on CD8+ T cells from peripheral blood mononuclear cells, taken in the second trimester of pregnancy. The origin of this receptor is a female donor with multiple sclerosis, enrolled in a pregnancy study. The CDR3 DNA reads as TGTGCCAGCAGTGACTCGACAGGGCCGAACACTGAAGCTTTCTTT. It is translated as CASSDSTGPNTEAFF.